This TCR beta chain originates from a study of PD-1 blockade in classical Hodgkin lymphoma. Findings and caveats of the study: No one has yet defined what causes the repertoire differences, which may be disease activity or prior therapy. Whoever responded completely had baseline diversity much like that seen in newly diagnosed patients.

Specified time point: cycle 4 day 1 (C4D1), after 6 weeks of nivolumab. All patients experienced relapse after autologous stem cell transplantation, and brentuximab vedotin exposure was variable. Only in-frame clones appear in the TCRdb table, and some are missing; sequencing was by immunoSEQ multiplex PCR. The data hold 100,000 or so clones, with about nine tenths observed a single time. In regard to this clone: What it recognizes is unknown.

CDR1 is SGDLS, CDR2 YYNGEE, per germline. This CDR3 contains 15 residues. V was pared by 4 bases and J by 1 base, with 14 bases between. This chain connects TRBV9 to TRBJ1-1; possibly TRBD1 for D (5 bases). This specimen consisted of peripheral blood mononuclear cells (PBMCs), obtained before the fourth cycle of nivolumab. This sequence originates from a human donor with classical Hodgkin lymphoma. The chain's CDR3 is CASSSPRQGNTEAFF. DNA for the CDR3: TGTGCCAGCAGCTCACCCCGTCAGGGGAACACTGAAGCTTTCTTT.